A single sample gave rise to the 24 T cell receptor beta chains below, sequenced in a study of blood T cell repertoires in COVID-19. Clones were sequenced by immunoSEQ multiplex PCR, and TCRdb holds only the in-frame ones, with some missing. The sample records about 80,000 clones, around 79% being singletons. The sample taken for sequencing was peripheral blood. These receptors were collected from a man older than 75 with acute or convalescent COVID-19.

This rearrangement joins TRBV7-2 to TRBJ2-1; D uncertain. There are 12 residues in the CDR3. CDR1 and CDR2 from the germline V gene are SGHTA and FQGNSA. V lost 5 bases and J 5 bases, leaving 7 bases between the germline ends. The CDR3 DNA follows: TGTGCCAGCAGCAACCGGGACAATGAGCAGTTCTTC. Translated: CASSNRDNEQFF.

V gene TRBV9 combines with J gene TRBJ2-3, with 8 bases lining up with TRBD2. The CDR3 loop spans 16 amino acids. Germline V gene lookup returns CDR1 SGDLS and CDR2 YYNGEE. With V trimmed by 2 bases and J by 0 bases, 5 bases remained unmatched. The CDR3 loop is CASSVDRGGSTDTQYF. The CDR3 coding sequence is TGTGCCAGCAGCGTGGATCGGGGGGGAAGCACAGATACGCAGTATTTT.

The V gene is TRBV30, the J gene TRBJ1-5; TRBD1 is a possible D gene (5 bases). The length of the CDR3 is 12 residues. Trimming pared 1 base from V and 7 bases from J, leaving 8 bases between. CDR1 is GTSNPN and CDR2 is SVGIG in the germline V gene (reference sequence). CDR3 sequence: CAWSGGEQPQHF. CDR3 nucleotide sequence: TGTGCCTGGAGTGGGGGGGAACAGCCCCAGCATTTT. The full variable domain, rest sourced from reference TRBV30 and TRBJ1-5, is SQTIHQWPATLVQPVGSPLSLECTVEGTSNPNLYWYRQAAGRGLQLLFYSVGIGQISSEVPQNLSASRPQDRQFILSSKKLLLSDSGFYLCAWSGGEQPQHFGDGTRLSIL.

The DNA for the CDR3 is TGTGCCAGCAGTGAGGGCGGGGGGACAGATACGCAGTATTTT. Translation gives CASSEGGGTDTQYF. The rearrangement links TRBV6-1 to TRBJ2-3; TRBD2 aligns across 8 bases. Per germline, CDR1 MNHNS and CDR2 SASEGT. V was pared by 3 bases and J by 3 bases, with 2 bases of the junction left unmatched. This CDR3 is built from 14 residues.

The chain has TRBV18 and TRBJ2-3; 13 bases map to TRBD2. Trimming removed 3 bases from V and 5 bases from J; junction bases left unmatched: 11. Per germline, CDR1 KGHSH and CDR2 LQKENI. This CDR3 comprises 18 residues. The CDR3 nucleotides are TGTGCCAGCTCACCGCAAGCACTAGCGGGGGGGCCACAAGATACGCAGTATTTT. It encodes CASSPQALAGGPQDTQYF.

This chain connects TRBV29-1 to TRBJ2-3; tentatively, D is TRBD1 (5 bases). Germline V CDR1 and CDR2: SQVTM, ANQGSEA. V shed 1 base and J shed 6 bases, with 8 bases lying between them. This CDR3 spans 12 amino acids. The CDR3 sequence: CSVEGGADTQYF. The DNA for the CDR3 is TGCAGCGTTGAAGGGGGCGCGGATACGCAGTATTTT.

The genes are TRBV6-5 and TRBJ1-1, with no clear D. With 7 bases removed from V and 1 base from J, the gap between germline ends came to 7 bases. The germline V gene has CDR1 MNHEY and CDR2 SVGAGI. The CDR3 loop spans 12 amino acids. The CDR3 nucleotides read TGTGCCAGCAAGCTAGGGAACACTGAAGCTTTCTTT. Translation: CASKLGNTEAFF.

V usage is TRBV5-1 and J usage is TRBJ1-5, with 7 bases matching TRBD1. Germline V lookup: CDR1 SGHRS, CDR2 YFSETQ. V trimming: 3 bases; J trimming: 4 bases; junction bases outside the gene matches: 1. CDR3 length: 13 amino acids. The CDR3: CASSSGQNQPQHF. In DNA, the CDR3 is TGCGCCAGCAGCTCGGGACAGAATCAGCCCCAGCATTTT.

The chain carries TRBV19 and TRBJ1-5; the match to TRBD1 covers 7 bases. This CDR3 spans 15 amino acids. The V gene's germline CDR1 is LNHDA and CDR2 SQIVND (reference sequence). J lost 4 bases, V lost 6 bases, and 9 bases had no gene match. CDR3 region: CASSTADRENQPQHF. As DNA, the CDR3 is TGTGCCAGTAGCACCGCCGACAGGGAAAATCAGCCCCAGCATTTT.

This clone has a handful of counts. This sequence joins TRBV18 and TRBJ1-3; D unresolved. The CDR3 extends over 15 amino acids. The ends were cut back, 0 bases at V and 0 bases at J, with 6 bases in the middle. From germline, CDR1 is KGHSH and CDR2 LQKENI. In DNA form, the CDR3 reads TGTGCCAGCTCACCACCGTCCCTCTCTGGAAACACCATATATTTT. It specifies CASSPPSLSGNTIYF.

The chain combines TRBV18 with TRBJ2-7; the match to TRBD1 covers 8 bases. Germline CDR1 and CDR2: KGHSH and LQKENI. V lost 4 bases and J lost 5; bases outside the gene matches: 7. This CDR3 comprises 14 residues. CDR3 sequence (DNA): TGTGCCAGCTCACGTGACAGGGGAAAAGACGAGCAGTACTTC. Translating gives CASSRDRGKDEQYF.

This chain connects TRBV23-1 to TRBJ2-7, with 8 nucleotides matching TRBD1. TRBV23-1 is an ORF, and what it does is uncertain. The junction had 9 bases not matched to a gene; V was cut back by 0 bases and J by 5 bases. CDR3 length: 16 residues. As DNA, the CDR3 is TGCGCCAGCAGTCAATCGCTACAGGGGGTTCGGAACGAGCAGTACTTC. As protein: CASSQSLQGVRNEQYF.

The J gene is TRBJ1-5, the V gene TRBV5-1; D gene unclear. This CDR3 comprises 15 residues. Germline V gene sequence: CDR1 SGHRS, CDR2 YFSETQ. The V end was cut by 0 bases, the J end by 1 base, with 8 bases between. The CDR3 sequence: CASSLGHESNQPQHF. CDR3 in DNA: TGCGCCAGCAGCTTGGGTCATGAGAGCAATCAGCCCCAGCATTTT.

This clone was seen more than once but under ten times. The rearrangement links TRBV28 to TRBJ1-1; 7 bases are shared with TRBD1. Trimming at V came to 2 bases and at J to 1 base, leaving 1 base not matched to a gene. Germline V gene data show CDR1 as MDHEN and CDR2 as SYDVKM. This CDR3 is built from 14 residues. The chain's CDR3 is CASSLQGGNTEAFF. The CDR3 nucleotides are TGTGCCAGCAGTTTACAGGGGGGGAACACTGAAGCTTTCTTT. Full variable domain (outside the CDR3, taken from reference TRBV28 and TRBJ1-1): DVKVTQSSRYLVKRTGEKVFLECVQDMDHENMFWYRQDPGLGLRLIYFSYDVKMKEKGDIPEGYSVSREKKERFSLILESASTNQTSMYLCASSLQGGNTEAFFGQGTRLTVV.

The chain links TRBV19 to TRBJ2-1, with 15 nucleotides matching TRBD2. V trimming: 6 bases; J trimming: 9 bases; junction bases outside the gene matches: 9. Germline loops: CDR1 LNHDA, CDR2 SQIVND (reference sequence). The CDR3 is made up of 16 amino acids. CDR3 sequence reads: CASSFGLAGGRSEQFF. Written as DNA, the CDR3 is TGTGCCAGTAGCTTCGGACTAGCGGGGGGGCGAAGTGAGCAGTTCTTC.

The rearrangement uses TRBV24-1 and TRBJ2-2, with TRBD2 matching 7 bases. The CDR3 runs 16 residues. CDR1 is KGHDR and CDR2 is SFDVKD in the germline V gene. The junction had 10 bases not matched to a gene; V was cut back by 4 bases and J by 6 bases. CDR3 DNA sequence: TGTGCCACCAGTGACCCCCTGGGGGGGTCTTCCGGGGAGCTGTTTTTT. It codes for CATSDPLGGSSGELFF.

The V and J genes are TRBV15 and TRBJ2-5; TRBD1 is a possible D gene (5 bases). This CDR3 region has 14 residues. V dropped 0 bases and J dropped 2 bases, with 7 bases sitting between them. The germline V gene encodes CDR1 LNHNV and CDR2 YYDKDF (reference sequence). The CDR3 region is CATSRDRQQETQYF. In nucleotides, the CDR3 is TGTGCCACCAGCAGAGATAGACAGCAAGAGACCCAGTACTTC.

This chain links TRBV5-6 with TRBJ1-6, with D possibly matching TRBD1 (6 bases). The length of the CDR3 is 14 residues. Trimming stripped 5 bases from V and 6 bases from J, with 12 bases between. CDR1 is SGHDT, CDR2 YYEEEE, per germline. CDR3 in amino acids: CASSWTAGNSPLHF. The CDR3 DNA reads as TGTGCCAGCAGTTGGACAGCCGGTAATTCACCCCTCCACTTT.

The rearrangement joins TRBV30 to TRBJ1-3; D gene uncertain. Trimming took 5 bases from V and 4 from J, leaving 15 bases between them. The CDR3 consists of 14 residues. The germline CDR1 and CDR2 sequences are GTSNPN and SVGIG (reference sequence). CDR3 region: CAWSAGGPGNTIYF. CDR3 sequence (DNA): TGTGCCTGGTCCGCCGGAGGTCCGGGAAACACCATATATTTT.

V is TRBV19 and J is TRBJ1-1; D not resolved. Germline V CDR1 and CDR2: LNHDA, SQIVND (reference sequence). This CDR3 spans 14 amino acids. The germline V and J ends were trimmed by 2 bases and 0 bases, with 7 bases remaining between them. CDR3: CASSIRGVNTEAFF. Written as DNA, the CDR3 is TGTGCCAGTAGTATACGGGGTGTGAACACTGAAGCTTTCTTT.

The chain carries TRBV7-3 and TRBJ2-3; D not resolved. This CDR3 region has 14 residues. Germline CDR1 reads SGHTA; CDR2 reads FQGTGA. Trimming removed 0 bases at V and 3 bases at J, with 7 bases between. In nucleotides, the CDR3 is TGTGCCAGCAGCTTAACGGCCCCGACAGATACGCAGTATTTT. Amino acid sequence: CASSLTAPTDTQYF.

This clone is a singleton in its sample. The chain joins TRBV14 to TRBJ1-1; D gene unclear. The V end lost 1 base, the J end lost 6 bases, and 21 bases lay between the germline ends. CDR3 length equals 17 residues. Germline values: CDR1 SGHDN, CDR2 FVKESK. The CDR3: CASSQAMDRGGRAEAFF. CDR3 nucleotide sequence: TGTGCCAGCAGCCAAGCCATGGACCGAGGCGGGCGGGCTGAAGCTTTCTTT. The entire variable domain, with the rest obtained from reference TRBV14 and TRBJ1-1, is as follows: EAGVTQFPSHSVIEKGQTVTLRCDPISGHDNLYWYRRVMGKEIKFLLHFVKESKQDESGMPNNRFLAERTGGTYSTLKVQPAELEDSGVYFCASSQAMDRGGRAEAFFGQGTRLTVV.

This clone was counted only a few times. This rearrangement joins TRBV5-1 to TRBJ2-3; 9 positions match TRBD2. The germline gives CDR1 SGHRS, CDR2 YFSETQ. V lost 4 bases to trimming and J lost 6 bases; unmatched junction nucleotides: 12. The CDR3 runs 16 residues. CDR3 sequence reads: CASSPPGLAGSDTQYF. CDR3 DNA: TGCGCCAGCAGCCCGCCCGGGCTAGCGGGGTCGGATACGCAGTATTTT.

The rearrangement links TRBV19 to TRBJ1-1; D is perhaps TRBD1 (5 bases). Germline lookup yields CDR1 LNHDA and CDR2 SQIVND (reference sequence). V shed 6 bases and J shed 1 base, with 24 bases lying between them. The CDR3 runs 18 residues. CDR3 sequence reads: CASRGVVQRPVRNTEAFF. DNA for the CDR3: TGTGCCAGTAGAGGGGTGGTGCAGCGACCTGTGCGGAACACTGAAGCTTTCTTT.